The 29 T cell receptor beta chains presented below share a single source sample, sequenced in a study of shared clonotypes between healthy human individuals. Clones were read by immunoSEQ multiplex PCR, and TCRdb kept only the in-frame ones, dropping some. The sample holds millions of clones, 85% to 95% seen once. Sequencing used naive CD4+ T cells sorted from blood. The subset here: CD45RA+ positively selected. These receptors originate from a man younger than 30 in good health.

CDR3 region: CASTLGGSVETQYF. In DNA, the CDR3 is TGTGCCAGCACCCTCGGAGGGAGTGTTGAGACCCAGTACTTC. The V and J genes are TRBV5-6 and TRBJ2-5, with D tentatively TRBD2 (6 bases). The CDR3 has 14 residues. V lost 6 bases to trimming and J lost 5 bases, with 17 bases between them. The germline gives CDR1 SGHDT, CDR2 YYEEEE.

This rearrangement joins TRBV27 to TRBJ2-7; TRBD1 is a possible D gene (6 bases). V lost 6 bases and J lost 0, with 15 bases in between. CDR1 MNHEY and CDR2 SMNVEV come from the germline V gene (reference sequence). The CDR3 loop spans 15 amino acids. CDR3 sequence (DNA): TGTGCCAGCAGATCCTCCCTGGGGGCCTCCTACGAGCAGTACTTC. The encoded protein is CASRSSLGASYEQYF.

The CDR3 loop is CASSQEYSEKLFF. The CDR3 DNA reads as TGCGCCAGCAGCCAGGAATACAGCGAAAAACTGTTTTTT. The genes are TRBV4-3 and TRBJ1-4; D ambiguous. Trimming removed 3 bases at V and 8 bases at J, with 10 bases between. The CDR3 has 13 amino acids. Germline CDR1 reads LGHNA; CDR2 reads YSLEER.

The chain joins TRBV27 to TRBJ1-5, with 7 bases identical to TRBD1. CDR3 length: 17 residues. V shed 4 bases and J 12 bases; nucleotides not matched to a gene: 21. CDR1 and CDR2 from the germline V gene are MNHEY and SMNVEV (reference sequence). CDR3 protein: CASSSLPQGEARSLQHF. CDR3 sequence (DNA): TGTGCCAGCAGTTCCCTCCCCCAGGGGGAGGCGAGAAGCCTCCAGCATTTT.

V usage is TRBV28 and J usage is TRBJ2-7; D not certain. Trimming removed 2 bases from V and 7 bases from J, with 12 bases in between. The CDR3 runs 13 residues. The germline V gene has CDR1 MDHEN and CDR2 SYDVKM. Here the CDR3 reads CASSLPRVGEQYF. The DNA of the CDR3 is TGTGCCAGCAGTTTACCACGGGTAGGGGAGCAGTACTTC.

The V call is TRBV28, the J call TRBJ2-7; D is unclear. The germline gives CDR1 MDHEN, CDR2 SYDVKM. The V end lost 7 bases, the J end lost 2 bases, and 15 bases lay between the germline ends. CDR3 length equals 14 residues. The DNA for the CDR3 is TGTGCCAGCACGCCGGCGTTAGGAACCTACGAGCAGTACTTC. Translating it yields CASTPALGTYEQYF. The complete variable domain, with remaining parts taken from reference TRBV28 and TRBJ2-7, reads DVKVTQSSRYLVKRTGEKVFLECVQDMDHENMFWYRQDPGLGLRLIYFSYDVKMKEKGDIPEGYSVSREKKERFSLILESASTNQTSMYLCASTPALGTYEQYFGPGTRLTVT.

The rearrangement uses TRBV5-1 and TRBJ2-7, with 7 bases lining up with TRBD1. From germline, CDR1 is SGHRS and CDR2 YFSETQ. The CDR3 extends over 14 amino acids. The trim removed 0 bases at V and 10 bases at J, leaving 10 bases unmatched. The CDR3 here is CASSLAGGQVEQYF. CDR3 bases: TGCGCCAGCAGCTTGGCAGGCGGACAGGTGGAACAGTACTTC.

The chain is built from TRBV28 and TRBJ1-5, with a possible D match to TRBD1 (6 bases). Trimming took 6 bases from V and 6 from J, leaving 21 bases between them. Germline CDR1 is MDHEN and CDR2 is SYDVKM. The CDR3 length is 16 residues. The CDR3 reads CASSPFYTGRGQPQHF. The CDR3 nucleotides are TGTGCCAGCAGCCCCTTTTACACAGGGAGAGGTCAGCCCCAGCATTTT.

Here the CDR3 reads CAISWGGRGDTQYF. In DNA form, the CDR3 reads TGTGCCATCAGTTGGGGGGGCCGGGGAGATACGCAGTATTTT. The V and J genes are TRBV10-3 and TRBJ2-3; D possibly corresponds to TRBD2 (7 bases). The V end lost 5 bases, the J end lost 5 bases, and 14 bases lay between the germline ends. Germline CDR1 and CDR2: ENHRY and SYGVKD. There are 14 residues in the CDR3.

This clone was seen only once. The same CDR3 arises from other DNA sequences in this sample as well. V usage is TRBV6-5 and J usage is TRBJ1-2; D is unclear. Germline CDR1 MNHEY, CDR2 SVGAGI. V was shortened by 2 bases and J by 2 bases, with 9 bases between the two germline ends. This CDR3 has 14 residues. CDR3: CASSYRGGNYGYTF. The CDR3 coding sequence is TGTGCCAGCAGTTACCGGGGAGGGAACTATGGCTACACCTTC.

The chain carries TRBV7-2 and TRBJ2-7; 11 bases align to TRBD2. Germline CDR1 reads SGHTA; CDR2 reads FQGNSA. The CDR3 covers 17 residues. The junction had 12 bases not matched to a gene; V was cut back by 2 bases and J by 6 bases. The CDR3: CASSLNAIRLAGTEQYF. CDR3 coding DNA: TGTGCCAGCAGCTTAAACGCCATCAGACTAGCGGGAACCGAGCAGTACTTC.

The rearrangement links TRBV28 to TRBJ2-2; possible D gene TRBD1, 6 bases. V lost 6 bases and J lost 7, with 18 bases in between. CDR1 and CDR2 from the germline V gene are MDHEN and SYDVKM. The CDR3 loop spans 15 amino acids. The DNA for the CDR3 is TGTGCCAGCAGCCTTCCCTGGGGGCTAGACGGGGAGCTGTTTTTT. This codes for CASSLPWGLDGELFF. Variable domain in full (rest from reference TRBV28 and TRBJ2-2): DVKVTQSSRYLVKRTGEKVFLECVQDMDHENMFWYRQDPGLGLRLIYFSYDVKMKEKGDIPEGYSVSREKKERFSLILESASTNQTSMYLCASSLPWGLDGELFFGEGSRLTVL.

The V and J genes are TRBV10-3 and TRBJ1-6; TRBD1 aligns across 9 bases. The CDR3 contains 16 residues. With 0 bases clipped from V and 7 bases from J, the junction kept 4 bases outside the gene matches. The germline V gene encodes CDR1 ENHRY and CDR2 SYGVKD. CDR3 coding DNA: TGTGCCATCAGTGAGTCGGGACAGGGAGGCAATTCACCCCTCCACTTT. Translating it yields CAISESGQGGNSPLHF.

The V gene is TRBV4-1, the J gene TRBJ2-2, with D perhaps TRBD1 (6 bases). V was pared by 4 bases and J by 3 bases, with 15 bases between. The CDR3 consists of 16 residues. Germline V gene data show CDR1 as MGHRA and CDR2 as YSYEKL. Written as DNA, the CDR3 is TGCGCCAGCAGCCCCGGATGGGGGCTGTACACCGGGGAGCTGTTTTTT. It translates to CASSPGWGLYTGELFF.

The chain couples TRBV4-3 to TRBJ1-1, with 7 bases identical to TRBD1. The CDR3 extends over 15 amino acids. Germline V gene data show CDR1 as LGHNA and CDR2 as YSLEER. The ends lost 4 bases at V and 3 bases at J; junction bases unmatched: 8. DNA for the CDR3: TGCGCCAGCAGCCGTATTGGGCAGGGGGACACTGAAGCTTTCTTT. Amino acids: CASSRIGQGDTEAFF.

CDR3 nucleotide sequence: TGTGCCAGCAGCCCTACTACCGGGACTCTTCTCACCTACGAGCAGTACTTC. The encoded protein is CASSPTTGTLLTYEQYF. V usage is TRBV5-6 and J usage is TRBJ2-7; perhaps TRBD2 as D (6 bases). This CDR3 has 17 residues. Germline V CDR1 and CDR2: SGHDT, YYEEEE. Trimming removed 4 bases from V and 2 bases from J, with 22 bases in between.

The CDR3 DNA reads TGTGCCAGCAGTTCCTCAGGGGGACACGGTGGGGGCTACACCTTC. The encoded protein is CASSSSGGHGGGYTF. This chain joins TRBV6-5 and TRBJ1-2; TRBD1 aligns across 7 bases. Germline V CDR1 and CDR2: MNHEY, SVGAGI. There are 15 residues in the CDR3. V was pared by 4 bases and J by 8 bases, with 13 bases of the junction left unmatched.

The V call is TRBV7-8, the J call TRBJ1-2, with unresolved D. Germline CDR1 SGHVS, CDR2 FQNEAQ. The CDR3 length is 14 residues. Trimming took off 5 bases at V and 4 bases at J, with 14 bases between the two ends. The CDR3 DNA reads TGTGCCAGCAGCCCCGGCGCTGGTTTCTATGGCTACACCTTC. Residues: CASSPGAGFYGYTF.

V and J are TRBV9 and TRBJ1-3, with D maybe TRBD1 (6 bases). Germline V gene sequence: CDR1 SGDLS, CDR2 YYNGEE. This CDR3 is built from 18 residues. Trimming pared 0 bases from V and 0 bases from J, leaving 16 bases between. CDR3 in amino acids: CASSVGGGRPLSGNTIYF. The CDR3 region has the DNA TGTGCCAGCAGCGTAGGAGGGGGACGGCCACTCTCTGGAAACACCATATATTTT.

The rearrangement joins TRBV5-6 to TRBJ2-7; TRBD1 aligns across 10 bases. In germline, CDR1 is SGHDT, CDR2 YYEEEE. V lost 8 bases and J lost 4; bases outside the gene matches: 9. The CDR3 consists of 14 residues. The CDR3 protein is CASVKTGGVYEQYF. CDR3 nucleotide sequence: TGTGCCAGTGTTAAGACAGGGGGCGTTTACGAGCAGTACTTC.

The chain joins TRBV2 to TRBJ2-2, with TRBD1 as a possible D gene (5 bases). CDR1 and CDR2 from the germline V gene are SNHLY and FYNNEI. This CDR3 has 15 residues. V was clipped by 6 bases and J by 3 bases, with 14 bases between them. The chain's CDR3 is CASSNDRYDTGELFF. The CDR3 DNA reads TGTGCCAGCAGCAACGACAGATACGACACCGGGGAGCTGTTTTTT.

This sequence joins TRBV7-2 and TRBJ2-1, with 11 bases that match TRBD2. With V trimmed by 5 bases and J by 4 bases, 10 bases remained unmatched. The germline V gene has CDR1 SGHTA and CDR2 FQGNSA. The CDR3 has 17 residues. CDR3 amino acids: CASSLLSTSGAYNEQFF. CDR3 bases: TGTGCCAGCAGCCTTCTTTCGACTAGCGGGGCTTACAATGAGCAGTTCTTC.

The J gene is TRBJ2-1, the V gene TRBV6-6; D is possibly TRBD2 (5 bases). V was pared by 5 bases and J by 5 bases, with 13 bases between. Germline CDR1 is MNHNY and CDR2 is SVGAGI (reference sequence). The CDR3 is 14 residues long. CDR3 in amino acids: CASSNRDINNEQFF. The DNA of the CDR3 is TGTGCCAGCAGTAACCGGGATATTAACAATGAGCAGTTCTTC.

This chain connects TRBV6-5 to TRBJ1-6; 8 bases are shared with TRBD1. The CDR3 is 14 amino acids. CDR1 is MNHEY and CDR2 is SVGAGI in the germline V gene. V lost 6 bases to trimming and J lost 10 bases; unmatched junction nucleotides: 8. DNA for the CDR3: TGTGCCAGCAGGTCGACAGGGGAAGGATCACCCCTCCACTTT. Protein: CASRSTGEGSPLHF.

The chain combines TRBV28 with TRBJ2-4; D gene unclear. The CDR3 has 12 amino acids. Germline V lookup: CDR1 MDHEN, CDR2 SYDVKM. V lost 8 bases and J lost 3, with 8 bases in between. CDR3 nucleotides: TGTGCCAGCGGCCGGAACAAAAACATTCAGTACTTC. Translated, it gives CASGRNKNIQYF.

The chain links TRBV5-1 to TRBJ1-1, with D maybe TRBD1 (6 bases). V was pared by 0 bases and J by 5 bases, with 14 bases between. Per the germline V gene, CDR1 is SGHRS and CDR2 is YFSETQ. This CDR3 has 15 residues. CDR3 DNA sequence: TGCGCCAGCAGCTTGGCCCCAGGGGAGAGTACTGAAGCTTTCTTT. Its translation: CASSLAPGESTEAFF.

J is TRBJ1-4 and V is TRBV6-1, with D tentatively TRBD1 (5 bases). The CDR3 has 15 residues. V was shortened by 7 bases and J by 0 bases, with 12 bases between the two germline ends. Germline V lookup: CDR1 MNHNS, CDR2 SASEGT. CDR3 sequence (DNA): TGTGCCAGCACCCTGACAGTCGCAACTAATGAAAAACTGTTTTTT. Amino acid sequence: CASTLTVATNEKLFF.

This chain joins TRBV10-3 and TRBJ2-7, with TRBD2 matching 9 bases. Germline V gene data show CDR1 as ENHRY and CDR2 as SYGVKD. The V segment lost 4 bases and the J segment 10 bases; nucleotides outside the gene matches: 8. The CDR3 runs to 13 residues. The CDR3 is CAISGLAEGFQYF. CDR3 nucleotides: TGTGCCATCAGTGGACTAGCGGAGGGGTTCCAGTACTTC.

The chain combines TRBV5-1 with TRBJ2-3, with D maybe TRBD1 (6 bases). CDR3 length equals 16 residues. V was shortened by 2 bases and J by 3 bases, with 16 bases between the two germline ends. Germline values: CDR1 SGHRS, CDR2 YFSETQ. CDR3 sequence: CASSLLTGVRTDTQYF. CDR3 sequence (DNA): TGCGCCAGCAGCTTACTGACAGGCGTTAGAACAGATACGCAGTATTTT.